The 31 T cell receptor beta chains presented below share a single source sample, sequenced in a study of T cell responses to AZD1222 COVID-19 vaccine. Data came from immunoSEQ multiplex PCR; TCRdb stores just in-frame clones and leaves some out. The sample shows 130,000 to 150,000 clones, under 95% of them seen only once. The input for sequencing was peripheral blood, taken on day 0 of AZD1222 vaccination. These receptors originate from an adult in good health.

DNA for the CDR3: TGCGCCAGCAGGGGGACAGGGGTCACCGGGGAGCTGTTTTTT. Its translation: CASRGTGVTGELFF. The chain recombines TRBV4-3 with TRBJ2-2; TRBD1 matches at 10 bases. V shed 6 bases, J shed 4 bases, and the junction held 2 bases outside the gene matches. Germline V gene data show CDR1 as LGHNA and CDR2 as YSLEER. This CDR3 spans 14 amino acids.

This clone has a handful of counts. This chain connects TRBV30 to TRBJ1-6; D gene ambiguous. V was clipped by 1 base and J by 12 bases, with 16 bases between them. This CDR3 has 14 amino acids. Germline assignment: CDR1 GTSNPN and CDR2 SVGIG (reference sequence). For the CDR3, the DNA is TGTGCCTGGAGTGAGGACTTATTCGATGAACCCCTCCACTTT. This gives the protein CAWSEDLFDEPLHF.

The J gene is TRBJ1-6, the V gene TRBV6-5, with TRBD1 matching over 9 bases. CDR3 size: 15 residues. CDR1 and CDR2 (germline): MNHEY, SVGAGI. V shed 6 bases, J shed 6 bases, and the junction held 6 bases outside the gene matches. Here the CDR3 DNA reads TGTGCCAGCAGCCTACAGGGGGCGAGTAATTCACCCCTCCACTTT. This sequence encodes CASSLQGASNSPLHF.

The V call is TRBV5-4, the J call TRBJ1-4, with D possibly being TRBD1 (5 bases). CDR1 is SGHNT and CDR2 is YYREEE in the germline V gene (reference sequence). The CDR3 sequence is 15 residues long. Trimming removed 4 bases from V and 0 bases from J, with 10 bases in between. The CDR3 reads CASSPTGATNEKLFF. CDR3 sequence (DNA): TGTGCCAGCAGCCCAACAGGAGCAACTAATGAAAAACTGTTTTTT.

This chain connects TRBV7-3 to TRBJ2-2; 10 bases fit TRBD1. J gave up 3 bases and V 4 bases, and 2 bases lay outside the gene matches. The CDR3 spans 15 residues. Germline lookup yields CDR1 SGHTA and CDR2 FQGTGA. The CDR3 coding sequence is TGTGCCAGCAGCTCGACAGGGGGCGACACCGGGGAGCTGTTTTTT. It yields the protein CASSSTGGDTGELFF.

The gene calls are TRBV9 and TRBJ1-2, with D tentatively TRBD1 (5 bases). Trimming left V 0 bases short and J 6 bases short, with 21 bases between. Germline values: CDR1 SGDLS, CDR2 YYNGEE. This CDR3 comprises 17 residues. The CDR3 is CASSVGGRRRREDGYTF. CDR3 nucleotides: TGTGCCAGCAGCGTAGGAGGCCGCCGCCGCAGGGAGGATGGCTACACCTTC.

The chain is built from TRBV18 and TRBJ2-7; TRBD2 aligns across 11 bases. The CDR3 is 16 amino acids. J was trimmed by 6 bases and V by 2 bases; bases with no gene match: 9. CDR1 and CDR2 (germline): KGHSH, LQKENI. Here the CDR3 reads CASSPYSGGARGEQYF. The CDR3 bases are TGTGCCAGCTCACCATATAGCGGGGGGGCCAGGGGCGAGCAGTACTTC.

This chain connects TRBV3-1 (or the pseudogene TRBV3-2) to TRBJ1-2, with D hard to call. Germline values: CDR1 LGHDT, CDR2 YNNKEL (reference sequence). Trimming took off 4 bases at V and 3 bases at J, with 12 bases between the two ends. The CDR3 is made up of 14 amino acids. CDR3 residues: CASSLGSSYYGYTF. CDR3 DNA: TGTGCCAGCAGCCTGGGCAGTTCTTACTATGGCTACACCTTC.

This clone has just one count. V usage is TRBV19 and J usage is TRBJ2-7, with a possible D match to TRBD1 (5 bases). The CDR3 contains 14 residues. The V end lost 3 bases, the J end lost 6 bases, and 15 bases lay between the germline ends. CDR1 is LNHDA and CDR2 is SQIVND in the germline V gene (reference sequence). Here the CDR3 reads CASSIDSRAPEQYF. CDR3 DNA: TGTGCCAGTAGTATCGACAGTCGAGCACCCGAGCAGTACTTC. Full variable domain (missing parts from reference TRBV19 and TRBJ2-7): DGGITQSPKYLFRKEGQNVTLSCEQNLNHDAMYWYRQDPGQGLRLIYYSQIVNDFQKGDIAEGYSVSREKKESFPLTVTSAQKNPTAFYLCASSIDSRAPEQYFGPGTRLTVT.

Regarding this clone: One junction end does not reproduce the germline sequence, and a read error may be involved. The rearrangement uses TRBV13 and TRBJ2-3; 8 nucleotides match TRBD1. Germline CDR1 is PRHDT and CDR2 is FYEKMQ (reference sequence). The CDR3 has 13 residues. In DNA form, the CDR3 reads TGTGCCAGCAGCTCGGAATACGGGACAGGCTTGCATTTT. It codes for CASSSEYGTGLHF.

This clone was seen a single time. The DNA for the CDR3 is TGCGCCAGCAGCCAGATTAGCGGGGGACACTACGAGCAGTACTTC. Protein: CASSQISGGHYEQYF. J is TRBJ2-7 and V is TRBV5-1; 9 bases fit TRBD2. V lost 4 bases and J lost 3; bases outside the gene matches: 8. CDR1 is SGHRS and CDR2 is YFSETQ in the germline V gene. The CDR3 has 15 amino acids.

This chain uses TRBV19 with TRBJ1-5; D possibly corresponds to TRBD1 (5 bases). Germline V gene lookup returns CDR1 LNHDA and CDR2 SQIVND (reference sequence). The CDR3 extends over 13 amino acids. Trimming left V 9 bases short and J 9 bases short, with 18 bases between. The CDR3 spells CASTWGRSGPQHF. DNA for the CDR3: TGTGCCAGCACATGGGGGAGATCGGGGCCCCAGCATTTT.

The V gene is TRBV5-1, the J gene TRBJ1-2, with D tentatively TRBD1 (5 bases). The CDR3 extends over 14 amino acids. The V gene lost 0 bases and the J gene lost 3 bases, with 9 bases spanning the gap. Germline V gene lookup returns CDR1 SGHRS and CDR2 YFSETQ. The CDR3 here is CASSLGRGYYGYTF. In nucleotides, the CDR3 is TGCGCCAGCAGCTTGGGTCGGGGCTACTATGGCTACACCTTC.

The chain links TRBV3-1 (or the pseudogene TRBV3-2) to TRBJ1-1; the D gene is possibly TRBD1 (5 bases). V lost 0 bases and J 5 bases, leaving 16 bases between the germline ends. The germline gives CDR1 LGHDT, CDR2 YNNKEL (reference sequence). The CDR3 consists of 16 residues. In nucleotides, the CDR3 is TGTGCCAGCAGCCAAGAGGTTGGCAGGGTGGGGACTGAAGCTTTCTTT. This codes for CASSQEVGRVGTEAFF.

The chain has TRBV5-1 and TRBJ2-1; 10 bases map to TRBD1. The CDR3 spans 15 residues. The germline CDR1 and CDR2 sequences are SGHRS and YFSETQ. After removal of 5 bases from V and 5 bases from J, the junction contained 7 bases not matched to a gene. The CDR3 here is CASRSPGTGDNEQFF. CDR3 sequence (DNA): TGCGCCAGCAGATCCCCCGGGACAGGGGACAATGAGCAGTTCTTC.

The V and J genes are TRBV5-1 and TRBJ1-1; the match to TRBD1 covers 10 bases. Trimming cost V 0 bases and J 11 bases; bases outside gene matches: 10. The CDR3 loop spans 15 amino acids. The germline CDR1 and CDR2 sequences are SGHRS and YFSETQ. This CDR3 reads CASSLAGTGVVVAFF. The CDR3 DNA sequence: TGCGCCAGCAGCTTGGCCGGGACAGGGGTCGTGGTGGCTTTCTTT.

The V and J genes are TRBV18 and TRBJ2-2; the D is unclear. V lost 1 base and J 2 bases, leaving 14 bases between the germline ends. The CDR3 totals 17 residues. CDR1 and CDR2 (germline): KGHSH, LQKENI. The CDR3 reads CASSPLIQTRNTGELFF. The DNA for the CDR3 is TGTGCCAGCTCACCACTAATACAGACTCGCAACACCGGGGAGCTGTTTTTT.

This clone has a single count. The genes are TRBV12-5 and TRBJ1-2, with no clear D. This CDR3 comprises 13 residues. Germline CDR1 and CDR2: LGHNT and FRNRAP. V was trimmed by 2 bases and J by 8 bases, leaving 12 bases between them. The CDR3 loop reads CASGLNSLAGYTF. The CDR3 DNA is TGTGCTAGTGGTTTGAACAGCTTGGCGGGCTACACCTTC.

This clone was picked up one time. The chain combines TRBV5-1 with TRBJ2-2, with TRBD1 as a possible D gene (5 bases). CDR3 size: 17 residues. Germline V CDR1 and CDR2: SGHRS, YFSETQ. Deletions cut 0 bases from V and 4 bases from J, with 16 bases between. CDR3 in amino acids: CASSLEVAGLGTGELFF. CDR3 nucleotides: TGCGCCAGCAGCTTGGAAGTTGCAGGGTTGGGCACCGGGGAGCTGTTTTTT.

V usage is TRBV7-9 and J usage is TRBJ2-7; D ambiguous. CDR1 is SEHNR, CDR2 FQNEAQ, per germline (reference sequence). CDR3 size: 12 residues. Trimming removed 3 bases from V and 2 bases from J, with 5 bases in between. The DNA of the CDR3 is TGTGCCAGCAGCTTTTCCCCCTACGAGCAGTACTTC. Encoded protein: CASSFSPYEQYF.

This clone appeared a single time. CDR3 nucleotide sequence: TGTGCCAGCAGCCAAGATCCCAGGGGGGGTTACGAGCAGTACTTC. Its translation: CASSQDPRGGYEQYF. This chain links TRBV4-2 with TRBJ2-7; D might be TRBD1 or TRBD2, each matching 7 bases. The CDR3 length is 15 residues. Trimming shortened V by 0 bases and J by 4 bases, and 13 bases separated the two germline ends. The germline V gene encodes CDR1 LGHNA and CDR2 YNFKEQ.

The V and J genes are TRBV5-1 and TRBJ2-7, with 7 bases identical to TRBD1. CDR3 length: 19 amino acids. Germline trimming cut 0 bases from V and 0 bases from J; bases unmatched to any gene: 15. Germline CDR1 SGHRS, CDR2 YFSETQ. The CDR3 bases are TGCGCCAGCAGCTTGGGATTCGGGACAGCCCTCCACAGCTCCTACGAGCAGTACTTC. As protein: CASSLGFGTALHSSYEQYF.

V usage is TRBV10-2 and J usage is TRBJ1-2; D is uncertain. Germline loops: CDR1 WSHSY, CDR2 SAAADI. The ends were cut back, 3 bases at V and 4 bases at J, with 15 bases in the middle. The CDR3 length is 15 residues. CDR3 sequence (DNA): TGCGCCAGCAGTGATATACCGGGCCGCGGCTATGGCTACACCTTC. This gives the protein CASSDIPGRGYGYTF.

The chain employs TRBV28 and TRBJ1-4, with TRBD1 matching over 10 bases. Trimming removed 2 bases from V and 8 bases from J; junction bases left unmatched: 5. CDR1 is MDHEN and CDR2 is SYDVKM in the germline V gene. This CDR3 has 15 residues. The CDR3 reads CASSLRGTGAEKLFF. The CDR3 nucleotides are TGTGCCAGCAGTTTACGGGGGACAGGGGCCGAAAAACTGTTTTTT.

J is TRBJ2-7 and V is TRBV18; D call uncertain. The CDR3 has 14 amino acids. The ends were cut back, 2 bases at V and 0 bases at J, with 8 bases in the middle. Germline CDR1 KGHSH, CDR2 LQKENI. CDR3 residues: CASSPLRLSYEQYF. For the CDR3, the DNA is TGTGCCAGCTCACCATTACGGCTCTCCTACGAGCAGTACTTC.

V usage is TRBV14 and J usage is TRBJ2-1, with 11 nucleotides matching TRBD1. CDR1 SGHDN and CDR2 FVKESK come from the germline V gene. Germline trimming cut 3 bases from V and 6 bases from J; bases unmatched to any gene: 4. CDR3 length equals 15 residues. The CDR3 spells CASSQDRGLTNEQFF. As DNA, the CDR3 is TGTGCCAGCAGCCAGGACAGGGGGCTCACCAATGAGCAGTTCTTC.

The rearrangement uses TRBV5-4 and TRBJ1-2; D gene unclear. The ends were cut back, 0 bases at V and 2 bases at J, with 2 bases in the middle. The germline CDR1 and CDR2 sequences are SGHNT and YYREEE (reference sequence). The CDR3 sequence is 12 residues long. CDR3 coding DNA: TGTGCCAGCAGCTTGGTCAACTATGGCTACACCTTC. This codes for CASSLVNYGYTF.

The rearrangement links TRBV3-1 (or the pseudogene TRBV3-2) to TRBJ1-2; D is uncertain. Trimming took off 1 base at V and 7 bases at J, with 7 bases between the two ends. The germline V gene has CDR1 LGHDT and CDR2 YNNKEL (reference sequence). The length of the CDR3 is 12 residues. CDR3 in DNA: TGTGCCAGCAGCCAAGTTGGGGTTGGCTACACCTTC. Translation gives CASSQVGVGYTF.

The chain uses TRBV5-1 and TRBJ2-7, with 10 bases fitting TRBD2. The CDR3 totals 14 residues. Germline V gene sequence: CDR1 SGHRS, CDR2 YFSETQ. With 1 base clipped from V and 6 bases from J, the junction kept 4 bases outside the gene matches. Here the CDR3 reads CASSLPSGGSEQYF. CDR3 sequence (DNA): TGCGCCAGCAGCTTGCCTAGCGGGGGATCCGAGCAGTACTTC.

The V call is TRBV13, the J call TRBJ1-1, with D possibly being TRBD1 (5 bases). Germline loops: CDR1 PRHDT, CDR2 FYEKMQ (reference sequence). Trimming removed 5 bases at V and 4 bases at J, with 14 bases between. There are 14 residues in the CDR3. DNA for the CDR3: TGTGCCAGCAGCGCCTATAGGGGAACCACTGAAGCTTTCTTT. It translates to CASSAYRGTTEAFF.

V is TRBV5-1 and J is TRBJ1-1, with D perhaps matching TRBD1 (5 bases). Trimming took 4 bases from V and 6 from J, leaving 19 bases between them. The CDR3 totals 15 residues. Germline assignment: CDR1 SGHRS and CDR2 YFSETQ. The CDR3 is CASSPGGVNVAEAFF. CDR3 nucleotide sequence: TGCGCCAGCAGCCCGGGGGGAGTTAACGTGGCTGAAGCTTTCTTT.